These 20 T cell receptor beta chains came from one sample sequenced in a study of CD8 T cells in ankylosing spondylitis. Their cognate antigens are unknown. Study results and caveats: Typical of ankylosing spondylitis blood, it appeared, was a TCR beta motif of several highly homologous variants.

One entry per CDR3 protein, called by TCRdb with MiXCR from the 5' RACE reads. The top ten hold 16% of the sample, which has a few hundred thousand distinct CDR3 sequences, approximately 20% seen once. The sequenced material came from blood, either unsorted or a sorted T cell fraction (not recorded which). The receptors originated from a male donor with ankylosing spondylitis.

The sample holds a few counts of this clonotype. CDR3 sequence (DNA): TGTGCCAGCAGACCTAGCGGGGTCGGGACCCAGTACTTC. Its translation is CASRPSGVGTQYF. This sequence joins TRBV12-3 or TRBV12-4 and TRBJ2-5; 9 bases line up with TRBD2. CDR3 length: 13 amino acids. The V gene end was trimmed by 6 bases and the J gene end by 7 bases; junction bases not matched to a gene: 6.

About this clonotype itself: A read error may account for a junction end that differs from germline. The rearrangement joins TRBV18 to TRBJ1-1; perhaps TRBD1 as D (5 bases). Germline CDR1 is KGHSH and CDR2 is LQKENI. CDR3 length: 12 residues. The CDR3 protein is CASSHRDFQFSF. In DNA form, the CDR3 reads TGTGCCAGCTCACACCGGGACTTCCAATTCAGCTTT.

This clonotype was seen more than once but under ten times. J is TRBJ2-2 and V is TRBV5-1, with 9 positions matching TRBD1. The CDR3 spans 15 residues. Germline assignment: CDR1 SGHRS and CDR2 YFSETQ. Unmatched junction bases numbered 5, after V lost 1 base and J lost 7 bases. The CDR3 protein is CASSLTGQGIGELFF. The DNA of the CDR3 is TGCGCCAGCAGCTTGACGGGACAGGGAATCGGGGAGCTGTTTTTT.

This clonotype has a handful of counts. V usage is TRBV15 and J usage is TRBJ1-1; tentative D call: TRBD1 (5 bases). V lost 1 base, J lost 4 bases, and 13 bases lay in between. This CDR3 has 15 amino acids. The germline CDR1 and CDR2 sequences are LNHNV and YYDKDF (reference sequence). The DNA of the CDR3 is TGTGCCACCAGCAGAGCCGGGTTAGGGGCCACTGAAGCTTTCTTT. Translating it yields CATSRAGLGATEAFF. Full variable domain (outside the CDR3, taken from reference TRBV15 and TRBJ1-1): DAMVIQNPRYQVTQFGKPVTLSCSQTLNHNVMYWYQQKSSQAPKLLFHYYDKDFNNEADTPDNFQSRRPNTSFCFLDIRSPGLGDTAMYLCATSRAGLGATEAFFGQGTRLTVV.

This clonotype was observed at least ten times. The rearrangement uses TRBV6-1 and TRBJ1-2; 10 positions agree with TRBD1. This CDR3 has 16 amino acids. V dropped 5 bases and J dropped 7; count of bases not matched to a gene: 13. CDR1 is MNHNS, CDR2 SASEGT, per germline. CDR3 sequence: CASSPTTGTGAFGYTF. DNA for the CDR3: TGTGCCAGCAGTCCAACTACCGGGACAGGGGCATTTGGCTACACCTTC.

The rearrangement links TRBV28 to TRBJ2-7, with D perhaps being TRBD1 or TRBD2 (5 bases each). Germline V CDR1 and CDR2: MDHEN, SYDVKM. The CDR3 is 14 residues long. V was cut by 7 bases and J by 9 bases, with 22 bases left in between. The CDR3 DNA reads TGTGCCAGCACCCCGGGACCCTATGGAGCAGGGCAGTACTTC. This sequence encodes CASTPGPYGAGQYF.

The chain uses TRBV27 and TRBJ2-1; 10 nucleotides line up with TRBD2. This CDR3 has 17 amino acids. Germline CDR1 MNHEY, CDR2 SMNVEV (reference sequence). Unmatched junction bases numbered 12, after V lost 4 bases and J lost 6 bases. The CDR3: CASSSPEAGGPLNEQFF. In nucleotides, the CDR3 is TGTGCCAGCAGTTCCCCCGAAGCGGGAGGGCCACTCAATGAGCAGTTCTTC.

The table lists this clonotype with a few counts. V and J are TRBV6-5 and TRBJ1-1; D possibly corresponds to TRBD1 (6 bases). CDR3 length: 14 amino acids. The germline gives CDR1 MNHEY, CDR2 SVGAGI. Trimming left V 0 bases short and J 8 bases short, with 13 bases between. CDR3 sequence (DNA): TGTGCCAGCAGTTACTCTCCAGGGGAATCGGAAGCTTTCTTT. This gives the protein CASSYSPGESEAFF.

This clonotype was seen a few times. This chain connects TRBV10-3 to TRBJ1-3; 7 bases are shared with TRBD1. Germline-derived CDR1 and CDR2 are ENHRY and SYGVKD. The CDR3 loop spans 14 amino acids. The ends lost 6 bases at V and 4 bases at J; junction bases unmatched: 6. Here the CDR3 DNA reads TGTGCCATCAGGGAGACAGGGATCGGAAACACCATATATTTT. Translating gives CAIRETGIGNTIYF.

The chain combines TRBV6-2 or TRBV6-3 with TRBJ2-4; 7 nucleotides align to TRBD2. The CDR3 has 20 residues. CDR1 and CDR2 (germline): MNHEY, SVGEGT. J gave up 0 bases and V 6 bases, and 20 bases lay outside the gene matches. The CDR3 sequence: CASRGPWREKAYQAKNIQYF. The DNA for the CDR3 is TGTGCCAGCAGAGGCCCGTGGCGGGAGAAGGCCTATCAAGCCAAAAACATTCAGTACTTC.

This clonotype was counted only a few times. The J gene is TRBJ1-2, the V gene TRBV25-1; D uncertain. Trimming left V 6 bases short and J 6 bases short, with 8 bases between. CDR3 length: 11 amino acids. Germline values: CDR1 MGHDK, CDR2 SYGVNS. CDR3 loop: CASSLYDGYTF. The CDR3 nucleotides are TGTGCCAGCAGCCTATATGATGGCTACACCTTC.

The chain has TRBV29-1 and TRBJ2-2; the D gene could be TRBD1 or TRBD2 (5 bases each). There are 14 residues in the CDR3. Per germline, CDR1 SQVTM and CDR2 ANQGSEA. Trimming shortened V by 8 bases and J by 5 bases, and 18 bases separated the two germline ends. The CDR3 here is CSFLSGRRTGELFF. CDR3 nucleotide sequence: TGCAGCTTTCTCTCAGGGAGACGGACCGGGGAGCTGTTTTTT.

This clonotype was seen a handful of times. The chain uses TRBV20-1 and TRBJ2-4; either TRBD1 or TRBD2 may fit D (5 bases each). Germline lookup yields CDR1 DFQATT and CDR2 SNEGSKA (reference sequence). The CDR3 covers 15 residues. Trimming stripped 3 bases from V and 4 bases from J, with 16 bases between. This CDR3 reads CSASVPGTHKNIQYF. The DNA for the CDR3 is TGCAGTGCTAGCGTCCCCGGGACCCATAAAAACATTCAGTACTTC.

The chain's CDR3 is CAIMGGQNTDTQYF. CDR3 DNA: TGTGCCATCATGGGGGGCCAAAACACAGATACGCAGTATTTT. The V gene is TRBV10-3, the J gene TRBJ2-3; D tentatively fits TRBD1 or TRBD2 (6 bases each). The CDR3 spans 14 residues. The ends were cut back, 7 bases at V and 2 bases at J, with 13 bases in the middle. Germline values: CDR1 ENHRY, CDR2 SYGVKD.

This clonotype turned up a few times. The V and J genes are TRBV7-2 and TRBJ1-1; no definite D call. Trimming removed 4 bases from V and 2 bases from J, with 11 bases in between. Germline loops: CDR1 SGHTA, CDR2 FQGNSA. The CDR3 contains 14 residues. CDR3 DNA: TGTGCCAGCAGCTCCCTCCGGGGAAACACTGAAGCTTTCTTT. It translates to CASSSLRGNTEAFF.

This clonotype has just a few counts. The CDR3 region is CASSRWDRTINQPQHF. The CDR3 nucleotides are TGTGCCAGCAGTCGATGGGACAGGACTATCAATCAGCCCCAGCATTTT. The chain uses TRBV12-3 or TRBV12-4 and TRBJ1-5, with TRBD1 identical over 8 bases. The CDR3 runs to 16 residues. V shed 5 bases, J shed 3 bases, and the junction held 9 bases outside the gene matches.

The chain has TRBV6-4 and TRBJ2-1; TRBD2 matches 14 bases. There are 15 residues in the CDR3. Germline V gene sequence: CDR1 MRHNA, CDR2 SNTAGT. Losses at the gene ends were 5 bases for V and 9 bases for J; bases not matched to a gene: 6. CDR3 loop: CASSSGLAGDFEQFF. Written as DNA, the CDR3 is TGTGCCAGCAGTTCGGGACTAGCGGGAGACTTTGAGCAGTTCTTC.

The chain recombines TRBV7-9 with TRBJ2-7; 7 bases match TRBD2. Germline V gene lookup returns CDR1 SEHNR and CDR2 FQNEAQ (reference sequence). Losses at the gene ends were 3 bases for V and 3 bases for J; bases not matched to a gene: 2. This CDR3 is 13 amino acids long. CDR3 coding DNA: TGTGCCAGCAGCTTTGGGGAGGGCTACGAGCAGTACTTC. It codes for CASSFGEGYEQYF.

A few counts support this clonotype. The rearrangement uses TRBV20-1 and TRBJ2-7; D not resolved. CDR1 DFQATT and CDR2 SNEGSKA come from the germline V gene (reference sequence). The CDR3 covers 14 residues. Between the trimmed V and J ends, which lost 6 bases and 7 bases, there was a span of 22 bases. CDR3 DNA: TGCAGTGCACCAGTCGAGTACTTTCGACGGGAGCAGTACTTC. Translated: CSAPVEYFRREQYF.

This clonotype was observed at least ten times. V and J are TRBV24-1 and TRBJ1-2; D is undetermined. The CDR3 runs to 14 residues. The V and J ends lost 2 bases and 8 bases respectively, with 14 bases between them. Per the germline V gene, CDR1 is KGHDR and CDR2 is SFDVKD. CDR3 protein: CATSDSGGVGGYTF. CDR3 DNA: TGTGCCACCAGTGATTCCGGCGGGGTAGGAGGCTACACCTTC.